This TCR beta chain was found in a study of T cells after yellow fever vaccination. Template switching by 5'RACE produced TCR cDNA, adding a universal primer site and UMIs. TCRdb re-derived calls from the 5' RACE reads in MiXCR, one entry per CDR3 protein. Of some 32,000 distinct CDR3 sequences listed, 4.4% are singletons. Study observations and caveats: Clones that expanded after primary vaccination mostly reappeared after the booster (96% CD4, 88% CD8).

In its sample, this clonotype was seen a few times. The antigen is not known. Sample: CD8+ T cells sorted from PBMCs, taken 5 days after the yellow fever booster vaccination. The sequence was obtained from a man aged 25-40 years who received the YFV17D yellow fever vaccine.

CDR3 sequence reads: CATSAWPSDEQFF. In DNA form, the CDR3 reads TGTGCCACCTCAGCCTGGCCCAGCGATGAGCAGTTCTTC. The chain uses TRBV7-3 and TRBJ2-1; the D is unclear. Trimming shortened V by 10 bases and J by 8 bases, and 18 bases separated the two germline ends. The CDR3 spans 13 residues. The germline V gene has CDR1 SGHTA and CDR2 FQGTGA. The full variable domain, its missing parts supplied by reference TRBV7-3 and TRBJ2-1, is GAGVSQTPSNKVTEKGKYVELRCDPISGHTALYWYRQSLGQGPEFLIYFQGTGAADDSGLPNDRFFAVRPEGSVSTLKIQRTERGDSAVYLCATSAWPSDEQFFGPGTRLTVL.